The clone carrying this TCR beta chain has at least ten counts. The antigen is not known. This sample was included in a study of T cells in Graves' hyperthyroidism and ophthalmopathy. Regarding the study as a whole: It was a median approximately six months before onset that the model predicted ophthalmopathy.

Graves' hyperthyroidism was deemed stable given no ophthalmopathy progression within 18 months. RNA transcripts provided the source from which TCR beta CDR3 regions were amplified. HTBI primers were employed in a first-round RT-PCR of the TCR CDR3. TCRdb re-derived calls from the multiplex PCR reads in MiXCR, one entry per CDR3 protein. The sample includes 360,000 or so distinct CDR3 sequences, 15% to 20% of them seen just once. The CDR3 has 10 residues. CDR1 and CDR2 (germline): SQVTM, ANQGSEA. Trimming shortened V by 7 bases and J by 4 bases, and 7 bases separated the two germline ends. The receptor comes from a woman aged 18-29 years with Graves' hyperthyroidism. The sequenced sample was blood. The chain joins TRBV29-1 to TRBJ1-2, with D unresolved. The CDR3 bases are TGCAGCGCCGATTGCTATGGCTACACCTTC. Amino acid sequence: CSADCYGYTF.